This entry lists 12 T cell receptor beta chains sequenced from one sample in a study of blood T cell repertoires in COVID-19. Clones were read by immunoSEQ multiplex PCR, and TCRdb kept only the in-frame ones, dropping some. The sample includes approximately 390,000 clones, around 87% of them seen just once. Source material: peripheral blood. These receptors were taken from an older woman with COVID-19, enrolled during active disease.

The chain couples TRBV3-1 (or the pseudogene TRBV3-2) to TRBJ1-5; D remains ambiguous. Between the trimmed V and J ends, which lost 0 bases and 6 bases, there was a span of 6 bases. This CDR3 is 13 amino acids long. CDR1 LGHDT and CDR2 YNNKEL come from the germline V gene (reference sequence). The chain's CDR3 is CASSQDLSQPQHF. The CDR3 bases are TGTGCCAGCAGCCAAGATTTGAGTCAGCCCCAGCATTTT.

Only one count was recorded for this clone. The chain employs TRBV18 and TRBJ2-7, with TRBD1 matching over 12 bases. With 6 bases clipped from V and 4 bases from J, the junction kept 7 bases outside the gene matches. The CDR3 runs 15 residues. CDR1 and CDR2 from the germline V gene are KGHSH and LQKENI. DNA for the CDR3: TGTGCCAGCTCGACCCCGGGACAGGGGGCTTACGAGCAGTACTTC. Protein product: CASSTPGQGAYEQYF.

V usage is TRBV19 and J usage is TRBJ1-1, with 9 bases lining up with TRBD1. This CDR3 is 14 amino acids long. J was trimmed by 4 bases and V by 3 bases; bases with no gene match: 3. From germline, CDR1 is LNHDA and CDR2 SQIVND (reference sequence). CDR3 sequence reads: CASSMETGGTEAFF. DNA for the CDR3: TGTGCCAGTAGTATGGAGACAGGGGGCACTGAAGCTTTCTTT.

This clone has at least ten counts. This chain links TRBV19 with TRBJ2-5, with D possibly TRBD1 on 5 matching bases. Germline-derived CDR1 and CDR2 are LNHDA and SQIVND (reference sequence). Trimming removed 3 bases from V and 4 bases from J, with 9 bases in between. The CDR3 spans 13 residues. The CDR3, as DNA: TGTGCCAGTAGTATCAGGGCAACAGAGACCCAGTACTTC. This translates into CASSIRATETQYF.

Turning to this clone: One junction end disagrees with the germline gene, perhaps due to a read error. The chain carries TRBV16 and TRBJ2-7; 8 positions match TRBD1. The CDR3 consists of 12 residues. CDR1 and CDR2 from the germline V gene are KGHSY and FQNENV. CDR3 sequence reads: CASRNPQGVMHF. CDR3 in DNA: TGTGCCAGCAGGAATCCACAGGGGGTCATGCACTTC. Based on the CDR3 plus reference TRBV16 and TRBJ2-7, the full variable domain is GEEVAQTPKHLVRGEGQKAKLYCAPIKGHSYVFWYQQVLKNEFKFLISFQNENVFDETGMPKERFSAKCLPNSPCSLEIQATKLEDSAVYFCASRNPQGVMHFGPGTRLTVT.

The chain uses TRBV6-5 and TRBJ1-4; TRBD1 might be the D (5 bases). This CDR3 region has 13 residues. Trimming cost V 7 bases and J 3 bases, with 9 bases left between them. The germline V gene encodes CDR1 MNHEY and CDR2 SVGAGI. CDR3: CASKAGSNEKLFF. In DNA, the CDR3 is TGTGCCAGCAAGGCAGGGTCTAATGAAAAACTGTTTTTT.

In nucleotides, the CDR3 is TGTGCCAGTAGTATAGATCAGGCGAACACTGAAGCTTTCTTT. Translating it yields CASSIDQANTEAFF. The V call is TRBV19, the J call TRBJ1-1; D gene ambiguous. The CDR3 length is 14 residues. Germline V gene sequence: CDR1 LNHDA, CDR2 SQIVND (reference sequence). V lost 0 bases and J 1 base, leaving 6 bases between the germline ends.

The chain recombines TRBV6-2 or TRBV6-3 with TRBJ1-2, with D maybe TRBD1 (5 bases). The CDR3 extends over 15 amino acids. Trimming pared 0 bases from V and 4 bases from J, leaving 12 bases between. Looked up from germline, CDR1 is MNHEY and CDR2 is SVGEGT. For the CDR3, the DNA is TGTGCCAGCAGTTACTCCCGGCAGGGCCGCTATGGCTACACCTTC. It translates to CASSYSRQGRYGYTF.

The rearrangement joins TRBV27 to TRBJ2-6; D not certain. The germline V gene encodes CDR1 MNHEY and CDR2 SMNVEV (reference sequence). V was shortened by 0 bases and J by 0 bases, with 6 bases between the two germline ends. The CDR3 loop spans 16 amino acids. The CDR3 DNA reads TGTGCCAGCAGTTTATCGTCCATCTCTGGGGCCAACGTCCTGACTTTC. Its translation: CASSLSSISGANVLTF.

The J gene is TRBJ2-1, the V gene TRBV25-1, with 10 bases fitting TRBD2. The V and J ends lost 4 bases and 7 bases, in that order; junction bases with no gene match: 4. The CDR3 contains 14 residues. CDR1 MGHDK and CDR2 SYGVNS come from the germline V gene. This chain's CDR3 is CASSVAGGRNEQFF. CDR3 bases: TGTGCCAGCAGTGTAGCGGGGGGTAGAAATGAGCAGTTCTTC.

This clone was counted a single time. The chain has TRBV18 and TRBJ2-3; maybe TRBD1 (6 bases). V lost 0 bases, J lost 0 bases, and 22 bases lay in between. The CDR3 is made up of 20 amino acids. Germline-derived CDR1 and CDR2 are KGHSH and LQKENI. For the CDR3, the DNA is TGTGCCAGCTCACCACCGAAACTTTTACGGACAGCCCACAGCACAGATACGCAGTATTTT. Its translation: CASSPPKLLRTAHSTDTQYF. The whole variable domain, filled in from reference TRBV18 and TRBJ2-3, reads NAGVMQNPRHLVRRRGQEARLRCSPMKGHSHVYWYRQLPEEGLKFMVYLQKENIIDESGMPKERFSAEFPKEGPSILRIQQVVRGDSAAYFCASSPPKLLRTAHSTDTQYFGPGTRLTVL.

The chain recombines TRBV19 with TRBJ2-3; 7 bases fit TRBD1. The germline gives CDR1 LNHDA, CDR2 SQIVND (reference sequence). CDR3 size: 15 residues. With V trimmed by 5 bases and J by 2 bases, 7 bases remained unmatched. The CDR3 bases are TGTGCCAGTAGTCCGCTTCAGGGGGACACAGATACGCAGTATTTT. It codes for CASSPLQGDTDTQYF.